The rows below give T cell receptor beta chains drawn from one sample of a study of blood T cell repertoires in COVID-19. Libraries were prepared by immunoSEQ multiplex PCR; TCRdb keeps only in-frame clonotypes and omits some of them. The sample consists of 95,000 to 150,000 clones, around 80% of them appearing once. Source material: peripheral blood. These receptors came from a man aged 55 to 70 with active or convalescent COVID-19. CDR3s include the opening cysteine and the closing phenylalanine or tryptophan. A D gene is named only where the DNA matches it firmly. A clone size is listed for some rows: how often the clone was seen (once, few, many), or a class if it is expanded.

TRBV12-5	TRBJ2-5	-	-	TGTGCTAGCAGCTCCTCGGGTGCAGAGACCCAGTACTTC	CASSSSGAETQYF
TRBV7-2	TRBJ1-5	-	-	TGTGCCAGCAGCCGCCCAGGGCCCAATCAGCCCCAGCATTTT	CASSRPGPNQPQHF
TRBV11-3	TRBJ2-5	-	-	TGTGCCAGCAGCTTATCAGGACTACCACAAGAGACCCAGTACTTC	CASSLSGLPQETQYF
TRBV3-1/TRBV3-2	TRBJ2-5	few	-	TGTGCCAGCAGCCGGACAGTTCAAGAGACCCAGTACTTC	CASSRTVQETQYF
TRBV10-2	TRBJ2-7	-	-	TGCGCCAGCAGTGAGTCGGGAGGTTCCTACGAGCAGTACTTC	CASSESGGSYEQYF
TRBV3-1/TRBV3-2	TRBJ2-2	-	TRBD2	TGTGCCAGCAGCCAATCCCGACTAGCAGACACCGGGGAGCTGTTTTTT	CASSQSRLADTGELFF
TRBV7-9	TRBJ2-2	-	TRBD2	TGTGCCAGCAGCTTAGCTTTTTCAGGGACTAGCGACGGGGAGCTGTTTTTT	CASSLAFSGTSDGELFF
TRBV2	TRBJ1-2	-	-	TGTGCCAGCACGAGACAGCCTAACTATGGCTACACCTTC	CASTRQPNYGYTF
TRBV7-9	TRBJ1-1	-	-	TGTGCCAGCAGGCCTGACAGCGATGAAGCTTTCTTT	CASRPDSDEAFF
TRBV2	TRBJ2-6	-	-	TGTGCCAGCATAATGGACAGCCCTGGGGCCAACGTCCTGACTTTC	CASIMDSPGANVLTF